This paragraph covers one T cell receptor beta chain sequence. The sample belongs to a study of blood T cell repertoires in COVID-19. About the research overall: Material from acute and convalescent COVID-19 was sourced from the United States, Italy and Spain. T cells, B-cell-depleted T cells, or PBMCs supplied cDNA or gDNA.

Original processing methods: Amplification of reference gene primers was used by the study to estimate nucleated cell counts. Only in-frame clones appear in the TCRdb table, and some are missing; sequencing was by immunoSEQ multiplex PCR. Clone size and V and J calls were adopted from that table, with D and trimming inferred from the DNA. The table records about 100,000 clones, approximately 84% of them present only once. This clonotype was obtained from a human donor in a cohort sampled during active COVID-19. What was sequenced was peripheral blood.

The CDR3 nucleotides read TGTGCCAGCAGCACGACCGGGGGAAGGGGCAATGAGCAGTTCTTC. Its translation: CASSTTGGRGNEQFF. The rearrangement links TRBV7-3 to TRBJ2-1; tentatively, D is TRBD2 (6 bases). Trimming shortened V by 5 bases and J by 6 bases, and 17 bases separated the two germline ends. Germline V CDR1 and CDR2: SGHTA, FQGTGA. The CDR3 contains 15 residues.